This record looks at one TCR beta chain sequence and its context. The data stem from a study of blood T cells in healthy people across ages. The CDR3 consists of 14 residues. The V gene end was trimmed by 8 bases and the J gene end by 0 bases; junction bases not matched to a gene: 3. CDR1 is LGHDT, CDR2 YNNKEL, per germline (reference sequence). Primers used in a second PCR of roughly 7 to 12 cycles were a sample-barcoded 5' primer and a J-beta primer mix. No fewer than 2.5 million CDR3-containing paired-end reads came from each sample. TCRdb re-called the 5' RACE reads through MiXCR, storing one row per CDR3 protein. The sample comprises approximately 780,000 distinct CDR3 sequences, 20% to 30% of which are singletons, and around 2.9% rests with the top ten. With each sample, at least 5 micrograms of total RNA were extracted. This same sample was also part of a study on T cells of mothers and their children.

The chain joins TRBV3-1 to TRBJ2-1; TRBD2 matches 8 bases. Source material: blood. This TCR was sampled from a boy between 5 and 17 years old in good health. The CDR3 region has the DNA TGTGCCAGCCGTCGGGAGGGCTCCTACAATGAGCAGTTCTTC. As protein: CASRREGSYNEQFF.